This T cell receptor (beta chain) was obtained from a study of cytomegalovirus exposure and HLA in healthy donors (dated by TCRdb to 2016 to 2017). Describing the broader study: In an earlier analysis of about 560 of the donors, approximately 260 Gb of sequence data and 120 million or so unique TCR beta sequences from some 170 million T cells were reported. Of the 398 genotyped donors, roughly 80% fell in the genetic ancestry cluster associated with self-reported Caucasian donors. An early release covering around 630 HLA-typed donors comprised roughly 300 gigabases of sequencing data and around 85 million unique TCR sequences. Rather than drawing on any new phenotypic data, the later analysis identified candidate immune exposures from TCR beta sequences and the way those sequences occurred across donors. High-throughput TCR immunosequencing, statistical association of individual TCRs with disease status, and machine learning were combined to predict cytomegalovirus infection status. HLA typing included class I and class II loci at four-digit resolution. A separate validation cohort of approximately 130 different subjects was used in addition to the approximately 700-subject first cohort. A later genetic analysis took genome-wide SNP genotypes for about 60% of the roughly 670 donors and used that subset as a discovery cohort. Typing coverage varied by locus: about 620-630 donors for A, B, C, DRB1 and DQB1; 500 to 550 for DQA1; around 610 for DPA1; around 450 for DPB1. Every discovery cohort repertoire had been produced on one sequencing platform. An earlier analysis of about 600 of the donors used high-throughput TCR beta sequencing to judge whether each TCR beta V gene segment behaved as functional or pseudogenic. Alongside the repertoire data, information on donor age, sex, ethnicity and CMV serostatus was compiled. In a later analysis, previously published TCR beta repertoires from 550 to 700 donors were re-analyzed and high-resolution HLA genotyping was added so that TCR occurrence patterns could be studied. The T cell repertoires of several hundred subjects were profiled by immunosequencing and related to cytomegalovirus serostatus. Among 398 genotyped donors of the cohort, an average of about 240,000 unique TCR beta nucleotide sequences were sequenced per donor, about a sixth of them non-productive. Roughly 5 DR-DQ haplotypes were treated as single units for association and clustering because of strong linkage in the cohort. The study aimed to test whether signatures of past pathogen exposure could be identified by cataloging public T cell receptors. Points the paper makes about the study in general: Assigning TCR associations to individual alleles was difficult when HLA alleles, especially DR and DQ, strongly co-occurred. In a later analysis, 16,951 TCR beta sequences were associated with specific HLA alleles at a false discovery rate of 0.05. A later analysis found that TCR association rates varied across HLA loci, with DRB1 alleles showing the most associated TCRs and HLA-C alleles the fewest. Correlated functional status among segregating V segments might reflect linkage disequilibrium, but an unknown experimental factor could not be ruled out. The presence/absence analyses assumed that sequencing depth was roughly uniform across donors, and that assumption may not be true. The cohort was sequenced for TCR beta chains only, and without alpha or paired-chain data the features that could be detected were limited. Compared with the approximately 700-donor mean, donors in an Asian-associated ancestry cluster had fewer N-insertions in productive TCRs, according to a later genetic analysis. The authors suggested that the approach could potentially be extended to other disease states and immunological phenotypes. A cluster of highly shared sequence variants was judged likely to be a technical artifact of the sequencing pipeline. The study listed 164 TCR beta chains as associated with cytomegalovirus. According to a later analysis, parvovirus B19, influenza, CMV and Epstein-Barr virus appeared linked to several top co-occurrence clusters. A further reported finding was that TCR beta sequences accurately predicted the HLA-A and HLA-B alleles for most subjects in the first cohort. A few of the identified cytomegalovirus-associated TCR beta chains were confirmed in vitro to be specific for cytomegalovirus antigens. The classifier was reported to diagnose cytomegalovirus status with high specificity and sensitivity in both the original and validation cohorts. A later genetic analysis associated a missense DCLRE1C variant with V-gene and J-gene trimming of TCR beta chains, and an independent cohort replicated the association. Because HLA typing was missing for some donors at each locus, association tests included only the typed subset. For the cohort, immune exposure information was limited to CMV serostatus. In a later analysis, most CMV-associated TCR beta chains were found to appear HLA-restricted, with HLA associations seemingly driven largely by CMV exposure. The 87-base-pair reads could not distinguish some IMGT-functional V segments, including TRBV6-2 and TRBV6-3, so those segments were excluded. Because counts were too low, under 20 rarely observed V segments, including chromosome 9 orphons, were left out of the earlier analysis of some 640 of the donors. Across donors, most TCR sequences were observed very rarely, whereas some public TCRs were present in many individuals. In an earlier analysis of over 550 of the donors, most TCR beta V segments were observed in productive rearrangements about 87% or about 30% of the time, broadly matching IMGT annotations. A later analysis found that HLA-associated TCR beta chains were more clonally expanded and had lower generation probabilities than equally common non-associated chains.

The receptor library was made with the immunoSEQ multiplex PCR assay. For the multiplex PCR, a mixture combining 60 forward primers for TCR Vbeta segments and 13 reverse primers for TCR Jbeta segments was used. Amplification of the CDR3 region of rearranged TCR beta genes was performed with a multiplex PCR assay on genomic DNA. The amplified TCR beta libraries were sequenced on the Illumina HiSeq System as 87-base-pair reads. Under the source paper's analysis protocol: In a later analysis, 70 million to 95 million unique TCR beta chains were counted across the roughly 700 repertoires, and roughly 10 million of these chains were shared by at least two donors. A nearest-neighbor algorithm error-corrected the raw reads and collapsed the reads into unique sequences, merging closely related sequences to remove PCR and sequencing errors. To assign V, D and J gene segments, CDR3 sequences were aligned to IMGT reference sequences. For a sequence to be retained, at least a six-nucleotide match to both a V gene segment and a J gene segment was required. A rearrangement counted as productive if the CDR3 had no stop codons and remained in frame with V and J, and every other rearrangement counted as non-productive. CDR3 was defined according to IMGT convention as the region running from the second conserved V-encoded cysteine to the conserved J-encoded phenylalanine. The earlier analysis of fewer than 750 of the donors excluded sequences that lacked an unambiguous match to a single V gene segment. In an earlier analysis of roughly 600 of the donors, a V segment was called functional when productive rearrangements were above 56.7%, and segregating when the standard deviation between donors exceeded 5%. To diagnose cytomegalovirus status from the catalog of TCR beta chain sequences, a statistical classification framework was built. V and J gene assignment, in a later analysis, came from comparing TCR nucleotide sequences with IMGT/GENE-DB human TR gene sequences. A later analysis assigned CDR3 sequences and most-parsimonious VDJ recombination scenarios with the TCRdist pipeline. In a later analysis, every TCR beta chain was defined by the combination of its CDR3 amino acid sequence and its V-gene family, and reads without a unique V-gene family were dropped. In a later analysis, 550 to 650 highly shared, low-generation-probability nucleotide sequences were removed to address suspected cross-contamination and a sequencing artifact. A later analysis calculated a clonal expansion index for each public chain from normalized within-repertoire ranks of inferred template counts. In a later analysis, generation probabilities were computed using a VDJ recombination model fitted to out-of-frame rearrangements, and the results were checked against IGoR. A later analysis scored TCR-TCR, TCR-HLA and TCR-CMV co-occurrence with hypergeometric tests, applying a repertoire-size bias correction to TCR pairs. In a later analysis, false discovery rates were estimated by permuting HLA or CMV assignments 20 times. In a later analysis, co-occurring TCRs were grouped using DBSCAN, and TCRdist sequence similarity was added for clustering within HLA-allele-positive subsets. For co-occurrence clustering, repertoires with fewer than 30,000 or more than 120,000 public chains were excluded, along with 4 to 6 repertoires with anomalous nucleotide sharing. Imported from immuneACCESS, the table was reduced by TCRdb to in-frame sequences with V and J called. These copies leave out some clones; in studies compared against another copy, an unresolved V gene accounts for under half, and the cause of the remainder is not known. Clone size and the V and J calls come from that table; the DNA yielded D and trimming. This sample has approximately 150,000 clones in its table, and around 78% of those were observed once. About 2.4% of the sample lies in the top ten.

The CDR3 spans 15 residues, from the cysteine through the phenylalanine. CDR3 DNA only is kept here, 45 bases in frame from base 1. Cut back by 5 bases and 0 bases, the V and J ends lie 14 bases apart. CDR1 and CDR2 are read off the germline V gene as SGHRS and YFSETQ. In total, over 600 healthy bone marrow donors made up the cohort. Cohort members were all nominally healthy when sampled, although unrecorded immune exposures were likely present. The donor was CMV seropositive and belonged to the group of more than 250 seropositive cohort members. Every donor gave a peripheral blood sample, and the peripheral blood mononuclear cells from that sample were used for TCR beta sequencing. The Qiagen DNeasy Blood Extraction Kit was used to extract genomic DNA from the blood cell samples. A remark on this clone: This receptor's antigen is unknown. No much larger clone exists at a distance of one base, and base qualities are not known.

This TCR was sampled from a woman younger than 35 in good health and CMV-seropositive. The rearrangement joined TRBV5-1 to TRBJ1-1; a tentative D match to TRBD1 spans 5 bases. The sequenced sample consisted of PBMCs. The CDR3 protein: CASSWSDSLNTEAFF. The nucleotide sequence reads as follows: TGCGCCAGCAGTTGGTCAGACAGTTTGAACACTGAAGCTTTCTTT.